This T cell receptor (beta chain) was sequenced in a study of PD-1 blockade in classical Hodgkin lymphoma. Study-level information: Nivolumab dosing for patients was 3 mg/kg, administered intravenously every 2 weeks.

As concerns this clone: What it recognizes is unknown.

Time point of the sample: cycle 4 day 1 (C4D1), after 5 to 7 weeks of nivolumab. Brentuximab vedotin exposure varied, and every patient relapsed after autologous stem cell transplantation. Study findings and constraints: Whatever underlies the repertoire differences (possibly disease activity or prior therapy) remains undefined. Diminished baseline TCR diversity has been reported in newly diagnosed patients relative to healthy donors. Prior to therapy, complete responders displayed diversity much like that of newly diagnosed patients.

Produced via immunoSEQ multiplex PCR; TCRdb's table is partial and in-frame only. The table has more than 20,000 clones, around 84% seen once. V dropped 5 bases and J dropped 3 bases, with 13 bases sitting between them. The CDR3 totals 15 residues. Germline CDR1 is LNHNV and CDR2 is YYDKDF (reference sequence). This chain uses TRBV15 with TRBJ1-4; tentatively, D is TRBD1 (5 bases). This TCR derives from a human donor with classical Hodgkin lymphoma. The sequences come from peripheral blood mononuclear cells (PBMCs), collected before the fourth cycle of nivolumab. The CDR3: CATSADGGPNEKLFF. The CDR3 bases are TGTGCCACCAGCGCCGACGGGGGTCCTAATGAAAAACTGTTTTTT.